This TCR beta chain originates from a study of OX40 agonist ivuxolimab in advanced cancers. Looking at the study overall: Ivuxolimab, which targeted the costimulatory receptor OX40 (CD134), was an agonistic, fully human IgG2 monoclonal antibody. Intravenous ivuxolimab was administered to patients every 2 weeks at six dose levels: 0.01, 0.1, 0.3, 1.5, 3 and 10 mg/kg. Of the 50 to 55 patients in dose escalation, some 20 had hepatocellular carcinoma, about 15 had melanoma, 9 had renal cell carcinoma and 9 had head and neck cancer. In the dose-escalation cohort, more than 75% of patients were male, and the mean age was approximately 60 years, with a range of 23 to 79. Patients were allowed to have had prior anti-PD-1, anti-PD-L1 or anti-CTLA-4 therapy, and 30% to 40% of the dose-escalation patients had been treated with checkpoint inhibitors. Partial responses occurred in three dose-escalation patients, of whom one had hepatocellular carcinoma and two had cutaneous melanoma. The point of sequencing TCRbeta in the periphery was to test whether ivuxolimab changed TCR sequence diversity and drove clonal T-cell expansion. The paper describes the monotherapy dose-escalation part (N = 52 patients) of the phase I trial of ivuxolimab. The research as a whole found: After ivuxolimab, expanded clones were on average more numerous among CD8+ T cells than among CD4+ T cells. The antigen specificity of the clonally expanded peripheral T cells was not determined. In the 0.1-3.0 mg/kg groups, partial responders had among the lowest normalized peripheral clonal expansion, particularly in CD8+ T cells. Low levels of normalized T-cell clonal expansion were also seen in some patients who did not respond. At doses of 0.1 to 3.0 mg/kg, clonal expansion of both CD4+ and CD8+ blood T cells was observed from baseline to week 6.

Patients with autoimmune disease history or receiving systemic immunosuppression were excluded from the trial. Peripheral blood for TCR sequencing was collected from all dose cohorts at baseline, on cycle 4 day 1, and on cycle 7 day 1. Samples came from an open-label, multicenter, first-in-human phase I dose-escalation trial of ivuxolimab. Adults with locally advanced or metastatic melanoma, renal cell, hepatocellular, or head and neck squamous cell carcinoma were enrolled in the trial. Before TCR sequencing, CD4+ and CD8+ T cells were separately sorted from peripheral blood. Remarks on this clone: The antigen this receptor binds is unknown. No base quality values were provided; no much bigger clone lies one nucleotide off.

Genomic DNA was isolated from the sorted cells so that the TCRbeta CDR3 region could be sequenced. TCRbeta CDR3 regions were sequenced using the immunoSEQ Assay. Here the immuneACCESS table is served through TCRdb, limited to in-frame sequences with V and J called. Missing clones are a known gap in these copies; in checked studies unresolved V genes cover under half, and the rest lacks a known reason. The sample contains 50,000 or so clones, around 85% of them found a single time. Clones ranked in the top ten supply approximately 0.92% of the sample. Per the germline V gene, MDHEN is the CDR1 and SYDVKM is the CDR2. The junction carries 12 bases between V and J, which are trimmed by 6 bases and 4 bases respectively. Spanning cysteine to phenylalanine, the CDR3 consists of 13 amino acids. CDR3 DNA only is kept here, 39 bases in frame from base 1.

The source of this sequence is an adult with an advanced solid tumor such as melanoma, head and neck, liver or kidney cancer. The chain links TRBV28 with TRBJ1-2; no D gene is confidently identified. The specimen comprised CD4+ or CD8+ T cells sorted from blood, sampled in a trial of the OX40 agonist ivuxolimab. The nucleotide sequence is TGTGCCAGCAGCCCAGCCTCGAGCTATGGCTACACCTTC. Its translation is CASSPASSYGYTF.